One and the same sample provided the 25 T cell receptor beta chains below, sequenced in a study of blood T cell repertoires in COVID-19. The data were produced by immunoSEQ multiplex PCR, yet TCRdb's version contains in-frame clones alone and is incomplete. Among roughly 290,000 clones listed, 80% to 95% were seen once. Sequenced: peripheral blood. These receptor sequences come from a woman younger than 45 with COVID-19, enrolled during active disease.

DNA of the CDR3: TGTGCCTGGTCCGACAGGAGGAGTGAGCAGTTCTTC. Protein: CAWSDRRSEQFF. The chain is built from TRBV30 and TRBJ2-1, with D maybe TRBD1 (6 bases). Trimming pared 5 bases from V and 9 bases from J, leaving 14 bases between. In germline, CDR1 is GTSNPN, CDR2 SVGIG (reference sequence). CDR3 length: 12 residues.

This clone was seen just once. This chain connects TRBV7-2 to TRBJ1-2; no reliable D call. Per the germline V gene, CDR1 is SGHTA and CDR2 is FQGNSA. The CDR3 contains 13 residues. V dropped 5 bases and J dropped 7 bases, with 14 bases sitting between them. The CDR3 nucleotides read TGTGCCAGCAGCCCCCGGCCGGGAAGTGGCTACACCTTC. It codes for CASSPRPGSGYTF.

The gene calls are TRBV30 and TRBJ2-4; TRBD2 matches 11 bases. The CDR3 is 13 amino acids. Germline CDR1 GTSNPN, CDR2 SVGIG (reference sequence). V was clipped by 4 bases and J by 7 bases; unmatched bases: 3. CDR3 loop: CAWKVAGGNIQYF. DNA for the CDR3: TGTGCCTGGAAGGTAGCGGGGGGGAACATTCAGTACTTC. Complete variable domain (other parts from reference TRBV30 and TRBJ2-4): SQTIHQWPATLVQPVGSPLSLECTVEGTSNPNLYWYRQAAGRGLQLLFYSVGIGQISSEVPQNLSASRPQDRQFILSSKKLLLSDSGFYLCAWKVAGGNIQYFGAGTRLSVL.

The rearrangement joins TRBV30 to TRBJ1-4; D is perhaps TRBD1 (5 bases). Germline V gene sequence: CDR1 GTSNPN, CDR2 SVGIG (reference sequence). The V end lost 4 bases, the J end lost 5 bases, and 8 bases lay between the germline ends. This CDR3 has 12 amino acids. This chain's CDR3 is CAWNGGNEKLFF. CDR3 coding DNA: TGTGCCTGGAACGGGGGAAATGAAAAACTGTTTTTT.

The J gene is TRBJ2-1, the V gene TRBV15; 8 bases line up with TRBD2. The germline V gene encodes CDR1 LNHNV and CDR2 YYDKDF (reference sequence). V lost 4 bases to trimming and J lost 3 bases; unmatched junction nucleotides: 5. The CDR3 covers 15 residues. CDR3 DNA: TGTGCCACCAGCATCAGACTAGCGAACTACAATGAGCAGTTCTTC. This encodes CATSIRLANYNEQFF.

This sequence joins TRBV5-4 and TRBJ2-1; TRBD2 matches at 8 bases. V shed 0 bases and J 8 bases; nucleotides not matched to a gene: 7. The germline CDR1 and CDR2 sequences are SGHNT and YYREEE (reference sequence). The CDR3 is made up of 15 amino acids. CDR3 DNA sequence: TGTGCCAGCAGCTTGGGTGACCGGGAGGGCCATGAGCAGTTCTTC. This sequence encodes CASSLGDREGHEQFF.

There are a few counts of this clone. This chain uses TRBV6-5 with TRBJ2-2, with D perhaps matching TRBD2 (5 bases). The CDR3 has 14 residues. The germline V and J ends were trimmed by 2 bases and 7 bases, with 11 bases remaining between them. CDR1 is MNHEY and CDR2 is SVGAGI in the germline V gene. CDR3 sequence reads: CASSYEGVDGELFF. The CDR3 DNA reads TGTGCCAGCAGTTACGAGGGAGTTGACGGGGAGCTGTTTTTT.

V is TRBV30 and J is TRBJ2-7; no clear D. V was cut by 3 bases and J by 6 bases, with 9 bases left in between. The length of the CDR3 is 11 residues. Germline values: CDR1 GTSNPN, CDR2 SVGIG (reference sequence). The CDR3 sequence: CAWSGFGEQYF. For the CDR3, the DNA is TGTGCCTGGAGCGGGTTCGGCGAGCAGTACTTC. Drawing the rest from reference TRBV30 and TRBJ2-7, the complete variable domain is SQTIHQWPATLVQPVGSPLSLECTVEGTSNPNLYWYRQAAGRGLQLLFYSVGIGQISSEVPQNLSASRPQDRQFILSSKKLLLSDSGFYLCAWSGFGEQYFGPGTRLTVT.

This chain uses TRBV15 with TRBJ2-7; TRBD1 matches 7 bases. The CDR3 is 15 residues long. Germline values: CDR1 LNHNV, CDR2 YYDKDF (reference sequence). The V segment lost 0 bases and the J segment 7 bases; nucleotides outside the gene matches: 9. In DNA form, the CDR3 reads TGTGCCACCAGCAGAGATCGGGTGACAGGGAAAGAGCAGTACTTC. Its translation is CATSRDRVTGKEQYF.

The chain carries TRBV5-1 and TRBJ2-1, with D tentatively TRBD2 (6 bases). Germline CDR1 SGHRS, CDR2 YFSETQ. The CDR3 length is 15 residues. With 2 bases removed from V and 0 bases from J, the gap between germline ends came to 9 bases. The CDR3 region has the DNA TGCGCCAGCAGCTTACTAGCTGGCTCCTACAATGAGCAGTTCTTC. Translation: CASSLLAGSYNEQFF.

Notes on this clone: This sample also contains other DNA sequences that code for the same CDR3. This chain uses TRBV5-1 with TRBJ1-2; D is unclear. V was pared by 0 bases and J by 5 bases, with 8 bases between. Germline V gene sequence: CDR1 SGHRS, CDR2 YFSETQ. The CDR3 length is 13 residues. CDR3 residues: CASSLAGGYGYTF. In nucleotides, the CDR3 is TGCGCCAGCAGCTTGGCCGGCGGTTATGGCTACACCTTC. The whole variable domain, remainder taken from reference TRBV5-1 and TRBJ1-2, is KAGVTQTPRYLIKTRGQQVTLSCSPISGHRSVSWYQQTPGQGLQFLFEYFSETQRNKGNFPGRFSGRQFSNSRSEMNVSTLELGDSALYLCASSLAGGYGYTFGSGTRLTVV.

This rearrangement joins TRBV4-2 to TRBJ1-1, with unresolved D. The V and J ends lost 1 base and 0 bases respectively, with 15 bases between them. The CDR3 is made up of 17 amino acids. CDR1 is LGHNA and CDR2 is YNFKEQ in the germline V gene. Written as DNA, the CDR3 is TGTGCCAGCAGCCAAGCGGTTGGTAGGCAGGTGAACACTGAAGCTTTCTTT. Translation: CASSQAVGRQVNTEAFF.

The J gene is TRBJ1-5, the V gene TRBV19; TRBD1 is a possible D gene (6 bases). V lost 10 bases to trimming and J lost 5 bases, with 21 bases between them. The CDR3 sequence is 15 residues long. Germline assignment: CDR1 LNHDA and CDR2 SQIVND (reference sequence). DNA of the CDR3: TGTGCCAACACACCCCCTCGGGACAAGTATCAGCCCCAGCATTTT. It encodes CANTPPRDKYQPQHF. Filled out from reference TRBV19 and TRBJ1-5, the complete variable domain reads DGGITQSPKYLFRKEGQNVTLSCEQNLNHDAMYWYRQDPGQGLRLIYYSQIVNDFQKGDIAEGYSVSREKKESFPLTVTSAQKNPTAFYLCANTPPRDKYQPQHFGDGTRLSIL.

The chain couples TRBV5-4 to TRBJ2-2; 7 nucleotides agree with TRBD1. V lost 1 base, J lost 1 base, and 4 bases stayed unmatched. Looked up from germline, CDR1 is SGHNT and CDR2 is YYREEE (reference sequence). The CDR3 is 16 residues long. CDR3 protein: CASSLSTGENTGELFF. CDR3 bases: TGTGCCAGCAGCTTGTCAACAGGGGAGAACACCGGGGAGCTGTTTTTT.

This clone was seen only a few times. The chain carries TRBV18 and TRBJ1-6; D remains unclear. V was clipped by 3 bases and J by 4 bases, with 13 bases between them. Germline assignment: CDR1 KGHSH and CDR2 LQKENI. The CDR3 contains 16 residues. CDR3 sequence: CASSPRFDAYNSPLHF. The CDR3 bases are TGTGCCAGCTCACCGAGGTTTGACGCATATAATTCACCCCTCCACTTT.

The count of this clone is one. V gene TRBV28 combines with J gene TRBJ2-7; TRBD2 aligns across 10 bases. Germline trimming cut 8 bases from V and 4 bases from J; bases unmatched to any gene: 11. The CDR3 contains 15 residues. Germline loops: CDR1 MDHEN, CDR2 SYDVKM. CDR3 sequence: CASGGASGRVYEQYF. In nucleotides, the CDR3 is TGTGCCAGCGGGGGGGCTAGCGGGAGAGTGTACGAGCAGTACTTC.

The chain is built from TRBV10-3 and TRBJ1-3, with D possibly being TRBD1 (5 bases). Between the trimmed V and J ends, which lost 4 bases and 3 bases, there was a span of 10 bases. Germline V gene data show CDR1 as ENHRY and CDR2 as SYGVKD. This CDR3 has 14 amino acids. As DNA, the CDR3 is TGTGCCATCAGTGCCGGGGGGGATGGAAACACCATATATTTT. Its translation is CAISAGGDGNTIYF.

The gene calls are TRBV5-6 and TRBJ2-2; a possible D gene is TRBD2 (7 bases). Trimming cost V 6 bases and J 4 bases, with 16 bases left between them. CDR1 is SGHDT, CDR2 YYEEEE, per germline. There are 15 residues in the CDR3. The CDR3 reads CASTPRGGITGELFF. The CDR3 DNA reads as TGTGCCAGCACCCCTAGGGGGGGAATCACCGGGGAGCTGTTTTTT.

The V and J genes are TRBV6-5 and TRBJ1-4; TRBD1 matches 8 bases. V was pared by 7 bases and J by 7 bases, with 8 bases of the junction left unmatched. Looked up from germline, CDR1 is MNHEY and CDR2 is SVGAGI. The CDR3 is 14 residues long. The DNA of the CDR3 is TGTGCCAGCATTACGGACAGGGCGGGTGAAAAACTGTTTTTT. Residues: CASITDRAGEKLFF.

V and J are TRBV6-6 and TRBJ1-4; D gene unclear. V shed 6 bases and J shed 6 bases, with 14 bases lying between them. There are 14 residues in the CDR3. The germline gives CDR1 MNHNY, CDR2 SVGAGI (reference sequence). CDR3 in DNA: TGTGCCAGCAGCGGCCGGACGGAGGATGAAAAACTGTTTTTT. Residues: CASSGRTEDEKLFF.

This chain connects TRBV30 to TRBJ2-1; D is perhaps TRBD2 (6 bases). This CDR3 is built from 13 residues. CDR1 and CDR2 (germline): GTSNPN, SVGIG (reference sequence). Trimming removed 5 bases at V and 10 bases at J, with 18 bases between. This CDR3 is CAWAPGTSLEQFF. The CDR3 region has the DNA TGTGCCTGGGCGCCCGGGACTTCCCTAGAGCAGTTCTTC.

This clone was picked up one time. The chain combines TRBV7-2 with TRBJ2-2, with D perhaps matching TRBD1 (6 bases). Per germline, CDR1 SGHTA and CDR2 FQGNSA. V was clipped by 1 base and J by 9 bases, with 9 bases between them. There are 13 residues in the CDR3. For the CDR3, the DNA is TGTGCCAGCAGCTTAGGGGGGCAGCGGGAGCTGTTTTTT. It specifies CASSLGGQRELFF.

The gene calls are TRBV20-1 and TRBJ1-5; tentative D call: TRBD1 (5 bases). In germline, CDR1 is DFQATT, CDR2 SNEGSKA (reference sequence). The V gene lost 3 bases and the J gene lost 6 bases, with 12 bases spanning the gap. This CDR3 region has 13 residues. The CDR3 protein is CSASLTVGQPQHF. CDR3 nucleotide sequence: TGCAGTGCTAGTTTGACAGTAGGTCAGCCCCAGCATTTT.

This chain links TRBV25-1 with TRBJ1-6; 7 bases are shared with TRBD1. CDR1 is MGHDK and CDR2 is SYGVNS in the germline V gene. V was pared by 6 bases and J by 9 bases, with 8 bases of the junction left unmatched. This CDR3 contains 14 residues. CDR3 coding DNA: TGTGCCAGCAGAGGCACAGGGGATTTTTCACCCCTCCACTTT. Residues: CASRGTGDFSPLHF.

This clone came up once. Other DNA sequences in this specimen translate into the identical CDR3. The chain employs TRBV30 and TRBJ1-5; no clear D. The CDR3 is made up of 13 amino acids. Deletions cut 0 bases from V and 4 bases from J, with 7 bases between. Germline CDR1 and CDR2: GTSNPN and SVGIG (reference sequence). The CDR3 DNA follows: TGTGCCTGGAGTGTACGAGGGAATCAGCCCCAGCATTTT. The encoded protein is CAWSVRGNQPQHF.